This T cell receptor beta chain originates from a study of blood T cell repertoires in COVID-19 (dated by TCRdb to the early 2020s). In the study overall: Samples from collaborators originated in the United States, Italy and Spain and spanned both the acute and convalescent phases of COVID-19. Samples were obtained from the ongoing ImmuneRACE study (first 160 participants) and from over a thousand subjects provided by 6 global collaborators. Sample metadata almost always included a de-identified subject ID, COVID-19 status, age in years and sex. A freely available public database, intended as a resource for researchers studying the immune response to SARS-CoV-2, is where the repertoires were released. Deeply sampled blood TCRbeta repertoires from subjects exposed to, actively infected with, or recovered from COVID-19 were included in the dataset. The prospective study material was composed of cDNA or gDNA derived from T cells, B-cell-depleted T cells, or PBMCs. Where HLA class I and class II types were available, the types were taken from metadata supplied by the sample provider, not from assay-based typing.

Counted from cysteine to phenylalanine, this CDR3 has 15 amino acids. The entry retains the CDR3 DNA only, 45 bases that are in frame from base 1. The germline V gene (reference sequence) provides CDR1 LNHNV and CDR2 YYDKDF. V and J are truncated by 0 bases and 1 base respectively, leaving an intervening sequence of 9 bases. TCRbeta CDR3 regions were amplified from genomic DNA using the immunoSEQ Assay, a bias-controlled multiplex PCR. Per the source publication's procedure: Within the assay, amplification of reference gene primers was used to estimate how many nucleated cells each sample contained. Sequence reads were collapsed and filtered to measure the absolute abundance of every unique TCRbeta CDR3 rearrangement. For each sample, productive Simpson clonality was calculated as the square root of Simpson's diversity index across productive rearrangements. TCRdb stores this immuneACCESS table with in-frame sequences only. Part of the clones is absent; in the studies checked, under half of the shortfall reflects unresolved V genes, and no reason is known for the rest. V and J calls and clone size follow that table, whereas D and trimming were derived from the DNA. For this sample the table gives around 200,000 clones, of which about 83% were detected only once. The top ten clonotypes cover around 5.7% of the sample.

The paper's findings and limits, for the study overall: The quantity of clinical and demographic metadata differed by source and by participant and was supplied without curation.

As concerns this clone: Its antigen is still unknown. It has no much larger one-base neighbor in the sample; base qualities were not kept.

In the prospective study, participants were roughly 18 to 100 years old, resided in about two dozen geographic areas of the United States, and were enrolled through a virtual design. In the prospective study, participants were assigned to cohorts based on the clinical history participants reported in a screening survey and a study questionnaire. Each participant in the prospective study had whole blood, serum and a nasopharyngeal or oropharyngeal swab collected by mobile phlebotomists. Over a roughly 2-month period, participants in the prospective study had the option of providing additional blood draws and questionnaires. Blood samples from the prospective study were shipped frozen or at room temperature prior to DNA extraction.

Here the chain combines TRBV15 and TRBJ1-1; the D gene cannot be resolved reliably. This sequence was found in a middle-aged man with acute COVID-19. Sequencing was carried out using PBMCs or T cells enriched from blood (not recorded which). CDR3 protein: CATSRDRDWNTEAFF. The DNA sequence reads TGTGCCACCAGCAGAGATCGCGACTGGAACACTGAAGCTTTCTTT.